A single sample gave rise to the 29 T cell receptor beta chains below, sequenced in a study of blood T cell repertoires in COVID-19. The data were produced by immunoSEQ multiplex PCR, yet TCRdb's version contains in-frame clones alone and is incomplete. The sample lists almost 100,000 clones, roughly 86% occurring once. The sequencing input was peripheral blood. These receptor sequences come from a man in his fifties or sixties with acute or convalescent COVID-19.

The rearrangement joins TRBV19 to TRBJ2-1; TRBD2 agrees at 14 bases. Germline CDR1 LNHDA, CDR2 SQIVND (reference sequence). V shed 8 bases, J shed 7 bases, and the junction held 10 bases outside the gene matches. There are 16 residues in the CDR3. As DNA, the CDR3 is TGTGCCAGTTCTATTATTGGGACTAGCGGGAGAAATGAGCAGTTCTTC. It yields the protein CASSIIGTSGRNEQFF.

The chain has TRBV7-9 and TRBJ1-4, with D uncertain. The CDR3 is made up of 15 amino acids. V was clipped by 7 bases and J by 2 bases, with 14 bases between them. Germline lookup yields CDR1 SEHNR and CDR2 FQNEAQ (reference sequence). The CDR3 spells CASNSPGGTNEKLFF. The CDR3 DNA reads TGTGCCAGCAACAGTCCGGGCGGGACTAATGAAAAACTGTTTTTT.

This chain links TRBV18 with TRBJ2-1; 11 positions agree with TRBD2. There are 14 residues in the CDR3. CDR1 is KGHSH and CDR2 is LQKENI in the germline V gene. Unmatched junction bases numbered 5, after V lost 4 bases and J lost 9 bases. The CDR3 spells CASSHLAGGGEQFF. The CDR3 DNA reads TGTGCCAGCTCACACCTAGCGGGAGGCGGTGAGCAGTTCTTC.

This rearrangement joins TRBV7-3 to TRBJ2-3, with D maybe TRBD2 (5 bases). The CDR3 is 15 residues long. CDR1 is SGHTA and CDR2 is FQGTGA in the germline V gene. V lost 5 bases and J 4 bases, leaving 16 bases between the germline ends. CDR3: CASSPSSGPPDTQYF. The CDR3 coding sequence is TGTGCCAGCAGCCCTAGCTCGGGCCCCCCAGATACGCAGTATTTT. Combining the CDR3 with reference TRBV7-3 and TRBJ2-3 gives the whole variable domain GAGVSQTPSNKVTEKGKYVELRCDPISGHTALYWYRQSLGQGPEFLIYFQGTGAADDSGLPNDRFFAVRPEGSVSTLKIQRTERGDSAVYLCASSPSSGPPDTQYFGPGTRLTVL.

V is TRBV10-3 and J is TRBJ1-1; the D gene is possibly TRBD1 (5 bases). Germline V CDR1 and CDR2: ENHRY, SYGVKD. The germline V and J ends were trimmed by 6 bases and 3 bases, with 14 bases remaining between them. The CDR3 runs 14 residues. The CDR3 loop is CAISDPDMDTEAFF. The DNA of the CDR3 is TGTGCCATCAGCGACCCGGACATGGACACTGAAGCTTTCTTT.

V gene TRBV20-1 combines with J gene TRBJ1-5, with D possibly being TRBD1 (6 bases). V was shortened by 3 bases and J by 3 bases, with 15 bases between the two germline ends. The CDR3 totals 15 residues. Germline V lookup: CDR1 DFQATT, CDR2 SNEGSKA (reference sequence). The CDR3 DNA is TGCAGTGCTAGTCTACCCCAGGGGAACAATCAGCCCCAGCATTTT. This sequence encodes CSASLPQGNNQPQHF.

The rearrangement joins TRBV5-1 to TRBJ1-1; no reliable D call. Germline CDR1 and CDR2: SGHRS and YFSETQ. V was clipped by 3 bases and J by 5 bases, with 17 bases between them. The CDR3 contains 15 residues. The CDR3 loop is CASSSGRTLGTEAFF. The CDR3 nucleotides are TGCGCCAGCAGCTCGGGGAGGACTTTAGGGACTGAAGCTTTCTTT.

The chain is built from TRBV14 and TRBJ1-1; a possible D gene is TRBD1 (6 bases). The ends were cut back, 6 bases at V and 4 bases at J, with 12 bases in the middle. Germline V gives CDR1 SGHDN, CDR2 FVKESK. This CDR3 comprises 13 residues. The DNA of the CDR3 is TGTGCCAGCAGTAAGACAGGTCCCACTGAAGCTTTCTTT. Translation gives CASSKTGPTEAFF.

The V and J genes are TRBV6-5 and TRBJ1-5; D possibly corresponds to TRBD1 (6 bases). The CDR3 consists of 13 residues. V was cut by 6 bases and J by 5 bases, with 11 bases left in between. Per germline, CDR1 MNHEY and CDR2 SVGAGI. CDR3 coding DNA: TGTGCCAGCAGCACAGGGTTCTATCAGCCCCAGCATTTT. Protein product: CASSTGFYQPQHF.

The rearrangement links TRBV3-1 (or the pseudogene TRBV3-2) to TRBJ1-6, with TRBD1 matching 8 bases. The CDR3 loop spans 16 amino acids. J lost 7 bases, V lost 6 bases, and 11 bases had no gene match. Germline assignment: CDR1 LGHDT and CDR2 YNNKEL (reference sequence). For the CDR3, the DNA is TGTGCCAGCAGGGCAACCGTGACAGGGGTGAATTCACCCCTCCACTTT. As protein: CASRATVTGVNSPLHF.

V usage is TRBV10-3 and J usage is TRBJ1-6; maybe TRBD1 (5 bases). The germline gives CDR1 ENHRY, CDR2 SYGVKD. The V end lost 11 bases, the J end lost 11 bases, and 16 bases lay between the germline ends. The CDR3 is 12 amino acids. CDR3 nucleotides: TGTGCCTCGAAAGGGGATCTGGCACCCCTCCACTTT. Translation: CASKGDLAPLHF.

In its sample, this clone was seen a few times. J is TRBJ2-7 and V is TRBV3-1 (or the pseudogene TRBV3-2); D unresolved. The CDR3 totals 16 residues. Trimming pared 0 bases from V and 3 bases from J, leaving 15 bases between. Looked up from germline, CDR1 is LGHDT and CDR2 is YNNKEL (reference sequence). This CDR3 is CASSQDRGAELYEQYF. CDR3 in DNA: TGTGCCAGCAGCCAAGATAGAGGTGCAGAGCTCTACGAGCAGTACTTC.

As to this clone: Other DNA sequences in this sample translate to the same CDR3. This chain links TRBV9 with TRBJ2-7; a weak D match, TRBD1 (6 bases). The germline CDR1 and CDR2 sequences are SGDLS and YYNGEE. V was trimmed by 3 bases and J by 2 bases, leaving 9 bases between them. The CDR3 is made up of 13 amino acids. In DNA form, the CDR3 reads TGTGCCAGCAGCGCACAGGGTGCCTACGAGCAGTACTTC. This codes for CASSAQGAYEQYF.

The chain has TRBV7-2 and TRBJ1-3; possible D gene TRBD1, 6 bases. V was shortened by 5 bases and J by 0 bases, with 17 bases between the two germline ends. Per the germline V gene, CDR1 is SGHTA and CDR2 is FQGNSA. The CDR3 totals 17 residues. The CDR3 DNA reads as TGTGCCAGCAGCCTCCCAGGGGTGGGGGACTCTGGAAACACCATATATTTT. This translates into CASSLPGVGDSGNTIYF.

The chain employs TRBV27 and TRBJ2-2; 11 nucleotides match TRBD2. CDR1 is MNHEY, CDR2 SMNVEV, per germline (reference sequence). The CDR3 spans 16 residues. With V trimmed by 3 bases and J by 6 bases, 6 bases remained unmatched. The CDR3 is CASSFGLAGGSGELFF. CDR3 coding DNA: TGTGCCAGCAGTTTCGGGCTAGCGGGAGGATCCGGGGAGCTGTTTTTT.

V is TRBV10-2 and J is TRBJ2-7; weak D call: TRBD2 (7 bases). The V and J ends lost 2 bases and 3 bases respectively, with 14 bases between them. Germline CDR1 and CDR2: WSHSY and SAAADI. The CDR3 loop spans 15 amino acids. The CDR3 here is CASSEERGGGYEQYF. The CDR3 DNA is TGCGCCAGCAGTGAGGAACGGGGAGGGGGCTACGAGCAGTACTTC.

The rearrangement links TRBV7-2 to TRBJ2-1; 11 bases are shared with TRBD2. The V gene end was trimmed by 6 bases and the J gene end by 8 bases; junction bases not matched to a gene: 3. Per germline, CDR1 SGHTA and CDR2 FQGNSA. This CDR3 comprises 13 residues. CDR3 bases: TGTGCCAGCAGACAACTAGCGGGAGATGAGCAGTTCTTC. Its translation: CASRQLAGDEQFF.

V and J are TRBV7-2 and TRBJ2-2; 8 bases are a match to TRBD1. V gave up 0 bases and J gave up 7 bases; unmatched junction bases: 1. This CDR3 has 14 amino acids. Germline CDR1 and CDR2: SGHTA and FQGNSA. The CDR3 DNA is TGTGCCAGCAGCTTAGCGACAGGGGTCGGGGAGCTGTTTTTT. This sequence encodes CASSLATGVGELFF.

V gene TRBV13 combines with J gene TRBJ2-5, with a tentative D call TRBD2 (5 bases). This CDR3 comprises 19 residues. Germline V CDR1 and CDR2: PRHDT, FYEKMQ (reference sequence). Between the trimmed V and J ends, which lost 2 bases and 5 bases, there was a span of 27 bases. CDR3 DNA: TGTGCCAGCAGCTTAAGGAGGTTGAGAGATGGCAGGAATCCGGAGACCCAGTACTTC. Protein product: CASSLRRLRDGRNPETQYF. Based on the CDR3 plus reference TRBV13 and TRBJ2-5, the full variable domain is AAGVIQSPRHLIKEKRETATLKCYPIPRHDTVYWYQQGPGQDPQFLISFYEKMQSDKGSIPDRFSAQQFSDYHSELNMSSLELGDSALYFCASSLRRLRDGRNPETQYFGPGTRLLVL.

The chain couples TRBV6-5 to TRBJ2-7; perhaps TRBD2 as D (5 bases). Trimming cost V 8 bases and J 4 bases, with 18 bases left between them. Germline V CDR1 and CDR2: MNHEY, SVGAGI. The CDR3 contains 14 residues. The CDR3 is CASQRVRSAYEQYF. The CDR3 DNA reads TGTGCCAGCCAGAGGGTACGGTCGGCATACGAGCAGTACTTC.

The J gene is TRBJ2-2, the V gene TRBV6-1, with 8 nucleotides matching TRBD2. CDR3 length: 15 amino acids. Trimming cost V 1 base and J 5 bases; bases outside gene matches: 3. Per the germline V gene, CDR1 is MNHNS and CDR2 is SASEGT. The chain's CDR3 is CASSEGSGRTGELFF. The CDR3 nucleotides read TGTGCCAGCAGTGAAGGAAGCGGGAGAACCGGGGAGCTGTTTTTT.

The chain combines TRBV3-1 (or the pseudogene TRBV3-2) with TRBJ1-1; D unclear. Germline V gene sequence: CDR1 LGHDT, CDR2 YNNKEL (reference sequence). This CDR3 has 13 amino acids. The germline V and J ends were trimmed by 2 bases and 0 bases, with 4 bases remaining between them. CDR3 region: CASSQRMNTEAFF. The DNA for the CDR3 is TGTGCCAGCAGCCAACGTATGAACACTGAAGCTTTCTTT.

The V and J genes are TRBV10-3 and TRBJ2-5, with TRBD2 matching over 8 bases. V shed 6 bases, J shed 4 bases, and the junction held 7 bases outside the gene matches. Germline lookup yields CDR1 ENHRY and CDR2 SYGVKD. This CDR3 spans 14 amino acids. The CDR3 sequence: CAIRPDSGGETQYF. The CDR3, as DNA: TGTGCCATCAGACCAGACAGCGGGGGAGAGACCCAGTACTTC.

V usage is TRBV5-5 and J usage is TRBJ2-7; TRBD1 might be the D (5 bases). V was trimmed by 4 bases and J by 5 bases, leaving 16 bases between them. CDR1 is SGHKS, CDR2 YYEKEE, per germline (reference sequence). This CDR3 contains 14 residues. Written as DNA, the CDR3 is TGTGCCAGCAGCCCCCAGCAGGGAAGCCACGAGCAGTACTTC. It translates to CASSPQQGSHEQYF.

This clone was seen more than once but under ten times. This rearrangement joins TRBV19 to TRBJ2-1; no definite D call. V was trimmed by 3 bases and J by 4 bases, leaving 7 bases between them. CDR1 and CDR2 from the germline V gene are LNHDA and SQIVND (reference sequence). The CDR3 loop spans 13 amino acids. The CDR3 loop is CASSIGSYNEQFF. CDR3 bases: TGTGCCAGTAGTATCGGGTCGTACAATGAGCAGTTCTTC.

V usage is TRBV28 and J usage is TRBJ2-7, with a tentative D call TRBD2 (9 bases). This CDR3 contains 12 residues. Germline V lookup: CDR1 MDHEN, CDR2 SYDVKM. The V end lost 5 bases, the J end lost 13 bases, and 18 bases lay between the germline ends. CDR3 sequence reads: CASSLRGLAGYF. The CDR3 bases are TGTGCCAGCAGTCTCAGGGGGCTAGCGGGATACTTC. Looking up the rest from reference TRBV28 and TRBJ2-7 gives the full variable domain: DVKVTQSSRYLVKRTGEKVFLECVQDMDHENMFWYRQDPGLGLRLIYFSYDVKMKEKGDIPEGYSVSREKKERFSLILESASTNQTSMYLCASSLRGLAGYFGPGTRLTVT.

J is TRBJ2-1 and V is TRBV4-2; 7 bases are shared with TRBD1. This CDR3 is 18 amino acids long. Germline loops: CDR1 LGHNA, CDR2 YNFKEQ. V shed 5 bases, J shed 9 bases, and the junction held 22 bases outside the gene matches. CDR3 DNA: TGTGCCAGCAGCAAGACAGGGATGGCGGGCGTACCAAACGGTGAGCAGTTCTTC. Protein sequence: CASSKTGMAGVPNGEQFF.

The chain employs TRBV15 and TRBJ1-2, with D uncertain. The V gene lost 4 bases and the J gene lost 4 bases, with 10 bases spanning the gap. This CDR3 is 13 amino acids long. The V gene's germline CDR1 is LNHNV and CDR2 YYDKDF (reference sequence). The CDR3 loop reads CATSIVGAYGYTF. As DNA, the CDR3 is TGTGCCACCAGCATCGTCGGTGCCTATGGCTACACCTTC.

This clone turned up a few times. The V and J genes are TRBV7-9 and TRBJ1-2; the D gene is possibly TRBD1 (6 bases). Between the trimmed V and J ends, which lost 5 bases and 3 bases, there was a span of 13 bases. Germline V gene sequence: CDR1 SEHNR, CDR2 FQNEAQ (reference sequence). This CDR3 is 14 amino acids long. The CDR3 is CASSISYRDYGYTF. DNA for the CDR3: TGTGCCAGCAGCATATCTTACAGGGACTATGGCTACACCTTC.